This is a list of T cell receptor beta chains from one sample in a study of T cells in Graves' hyperthyroidism and ophthalmopathy. TCRdb ran MiXCR on the multiplex PCR reads and lists one entry per CDR3 protein. The data contain approximately 690,000 distinct CDR3 sequences, about 15% of them singletons. The material sequenced was blood. The origin of the receptors is a woman aged 45-60 years with Graves' ophthalmopathy. CDR3s include the opening cysteine and the closing phenylalanine or tryptophan. A D gene is named only where the DNA matches it firmly. Some rows have no size entry. The others give once, few or many, or a class for an expanded clone.

clone_size j_call v_call d_call cdr3_aa
many TRBJ2-3 TRBV18 - CASSPLTGDTQYF
many TRBJ2-7 TRBV6-2/TRBV6-3 - CASSPRLGEQYF
- TRBJ2-7 TRBV7-3 TRBD2 CASSPLAGAEEQYF
many TRBJ1-2 TRBV9 - CASSVDSRHSLGYTF
many TRBJ1-2 TRBV2 TRBD1 CASSEIGTDYGYTF
many TRBJ2-1 TRBV29-1 TRBD2 CSVVRLAGGNEQFF
few TRBJ1-1 TRBV28 - CASSKRGAGVTEAFF
many TRBJ1-1 TRBV6-2/TRBV6-3 - CASRGLSTTGTFFYTEAFF
many TRBJ1-6 TRBV7-9 TRBD1 CASSLGGQGTSPLHF
few TRBJ2-7 TRBV6-2/TRBV6-3 - CASSLRLAKRSEQYF
once TRBJ1-2 TRBV29-1 TRBD1 CRADRVNGYTF
many TRBJ2-1 TRBV7-2 TRBD1 CASSLSGQGATAYNEQFF
many TRBJ2-1 TRBV9 - CASSVRDQSYNEQFF
many TRBJ2-7 TRBV29-1 TRBD2 CSVDSSGGSYEQYF
few TRBJ2-7 TRBV6-1 TRBD1 CASRLGQWGPYEQYF
many TRBJ2-5 TRBV28 TRBD2 CASSLRPGTSGVVKTQYF
many TRBJ2-5 TRBV6-2/TRBV6-3 - CASSYSRRKETQYF
many TRBJ2-3 TRBV20-1 TRBD2 CSTRLAGVVDTQYF
- TRBJ1-2 TRBV18 - CASSPDRYYGYTF
many TRBJ2-2 TRBV20-1 TRBD1 CSARDPQGANTGELFF
- TRBJ1-1 TRBV6-1 - CASSLLGQFNRAAFF
- TRBJ2-1 TRBV9 - CASSFSGSRDYNEQFF
- TRBJ2-7 TRBV19 TRBD1 CASSNRGFYEQYF
many TRBJ2-1 TRBV6-1 TRBD2 CASSEIVLRGGTSGSSYNEQFF
many TRBJ1-1 TRBV28 - CASSTIGTEDNEAFF
few TRBJ2-7 TRBV5-1 TRBD2 CASSLTGTIGNEQYF
- TRBJ2-1 TRBV4-3 - CASSQVVALLSYNEQFF
few TRBJ1-2 TRBV6-2/TRBV6-3 TRBD1 CASSLSGGKDGYTF
few TRBJ2-4 TRBV3-1 - CASRKLGDKNIQYF
many TRBJ1-1 TRBV7-2 TRBD1 CASRRTGPNTEAFF
few TRBJ2-7 TRBV28 - CASSLRDVGSYEQYF
- TRBJ1-6 TRBV4-3 TRBD1 CASSQYPGQGDSPLHF
many TRBJ2-5 TRBV28 TRBD2 CASSSTSGSLQEETQYF
many TRBJ1-6 TRBV28 - CASSLISPDWFPLHF
many TRBJ1-1 TRBV14 - CASSGSMNTEAFF
- TRBJ2-1 TRBV19 TRBD2 CASSSSVLAVGRNEQFF
many TRBJ1-2 TRBV20-1 TRBD1 CSASLAGTGRVGYTF
- TRBJ2-6 TRBV10-3 TRBD1 CAISGGKDRGSSGANVLTF
many TRBJ1-1 TRBV7-9 TRBD1 CASSATGTGLVGTEAFF
many TRBJ2-7 TRBV6-5 - CASSYNQQGTYEQYF
- TRBJ1-2 TRBV28 TRBD1 CASSFSTGGINYGYTF
many TRBJ2-7 TRBV30 - CAWSGDSESYEQYF
many TRBJ2-1 TRBV15 TRBD2 CATSRYPQREGSYNEQFF
- TRBJ2-5 TRBV28 TRBD2 CASRGRARGETQYF
many TRBJ2-1 TRBV20-1 TRBD2 CSASPGTSDEQFF
few TRBJ1-5 TRBV28 - CASGWVGKKSNQPQHF
many TRBJ2-3 TRBV20-1 TRBD2 CSLTSGRALWFGTDTQYF
many TRBJ2-7 TRBV20-1 - CSASPSYEQYF
many TRBJ2-3 TRBV28 TRBD2 CASTLGGTDTQYF